This T cell receptor (beta chain) was captured in a study of regulatory T cells in long-lasting Graves disease listed by TCRdb under 2021. Regarding the complete study: In the newly diagnosed Graves' disease group, patients had been taking antithyroid drugs for less than 3 months. Peripheral blood TCR sequencing and RNA sequencing compared persistent Graves' disease patients with newly diagnosed Graves' disease patients. The study took place in China and was registered as a clinical trial. A total of 33 samples underwent TCR sequencing: about 13 from persistent and around 20 from newly diagnosed Graves' disease patients.

Turning to this clonotype: What this receptor recognizes is not known. Base quality data are lacking; no much larger clone is found one base away.

Read against the paper, the sample's time point label means: newly diagnosed GD, antithyroid drugs for less than 3 months. RNA was extracted from PBMCs in TRIzol for both TCR sequencing and RNA sequencing. The diagnosis of Graves' disease was made according to American Thyroid Association guidelines. The patients came from an endocrinology department in Xi'an, China. From each patient, about 8.9 milliliters of peripheral blood was collected into an EDTA anticoagulant tube. Ficoll Paque Plus density gradient separation was used to isolate PBMCs, and no further T cell sorting was performed. RNA quality was checked with an Agilent 2100 Bioanalyzer and agarose gel, and concentration with a NanoDrop 2000. The germline V end is reduced by 10 bases and the J end by 7 bases; junction bases left unmatched: 8. The cysteine opens and the phenylalanine closes a CDR3 of 13 amino acids. The sequence is cut down to CDR3 DNA, 39 bases in frame from base 1. Taken from the germline V gene, the CDR1 and CDR2 loops are MNHEY and SVGEGT.

Libraries were built with multiplex PCR. The reads were generated on an Illumina HiSeq 4000. CDR3 regions were amplified by Arm-PCR with iRepertoire HTBI primers to construct TCR beta libraries. Before sequencing, the PCR products underwent gel purification. As for how the authors treated the data: Gene usage analysis of CDR3 amino acid clonotypes used the 55 to 65 TRBV and more than 13 TRBJ segments found across samples. Filtered high-quality paired reads were merged into contigs using COPE and FqMerger. BLAST was used to align contigs to IMGT TRBV, TRBD and TRBJ reference genes, and CDR3 was defined according to IMGT. Highly expanded clones were defined as clonotypes with a frequency above 0.1%. Repertoire diversity was measured by Shannon entropy, and V-J evenness by the Gini coefficient. A clonotype was considered public if more than one individual shared it. Clones were called with MiXCR by TCRdb after fastp trimmed the public reads at Q25, and only in-frame beta chains were retained. Identical CDR3 proteins give one entry, which carries the most common genes and DNA. The V and J calls follow TCRdb's processing rather than the paper's. Here the sample has about 400,000 distinct CDR3 sequences; about 17% occur a single time. The ten largest clones capture roughly 21% of the sample.

Study-level results and caveats: As a limitation, the authors acknowledged that the small sample size may reduce accuracy. TRBV28, TRBJ1-2 and TRBJ2-5 were preferentially used in persistent disease, while TRBV20-1 and TRBJ2-1 were favored in newly diagnosed disease. Sequencing and analysis were restricted to the TCR beta chain. Lower TCR Shannon entropy and fewer highly expanded clones were observed in persistent Graves' disease patients than in newly diagnosed patients, which suggested clonal expansion. Because the primary lesion, thyroid tissue, could not be accessed, the study looked at peripheral blood alone. More public clonotypes were shared among persistent patients (over 2,500) than among newly diagnosed patients (just under 1,000).

The sample also formed part of further work on T cells in Graves' hyperthyroidism and ophthalmopathy. Looking at the second paper: A patient counted as having stable Graves' hyperthyroidism if no progression to ophthalmopathy occurred over 18 months of follow-up. The hyperthyroidism patients were between 18 and 65 years old and newly diagnosed, with a disease duration of less than 2 months. Any patient with an uncontrolled infection, another autoimmune disease, pregnancy or lactation was excluded. Diagnoses were based on clinical symptoms, serum thyroxine and TRAb, thyroid ultrasound and orbital computed tomography. A first-round RT-PCR of the TCR CDR3 used the HTBI primer set with the Qiagen OneStep RT-PCR kit. Most expanded thyroid clonotypes (frequency above 0.001) were also found in blood, which suggests that blood repertoires may mirror thyroid immune responses. A model built on a 13 V-J signature distinguished ophthalmopathy from stable hyperthyroidism, reaching 85% to 90% sensitivity and about 81% specificity in cross-validation and 80%/75% in testing. During validation, the model predicted progression to ophthalmopathy a median of approximately 6.5 months ahead of onset, with 70.59% sensitivity and around 72% specificity. To identify TCR V-J signatures that set the groups apart, the researchers used a discovery cohort of more than 95 patients, made up of 40 to 45 with Graves' ophthalmopathy and around 58 with stable Graves' hyperthyroidism. Whether ophthalmopathy could be predicted prospectively was tested in an independent validation cohort made up of 18 to 20 hyperthyroidism patients plus 17 patients who later progressed to ophthalmopathy. The roughly 90 discovery patients were divided at random into training and test sets in a 7:3 ratio. The study also compared thyroid tissue and blood T-cell repertoires from roughly six Graves' hyperthyroidism patients. After sampling, hyperthyroidism patients received methimazole starting at 30 mg daily, and ophthalmopathy patients received high-dose intravenous methylprednisolone. The libraries were constructed in a second round of multiplex PCR and then size-selected and purified. Paired-end sequencing of the libraries was performed with 100 bp reads on an Illumina HiSeq2000. SOAPnuke was used to process the raw data, throwing out any read that contained adapters or uncalled bases, had a mean Phred below 15, or lacked an exact constant-primer or identifier match. High-quality paired reads were merged with COPE v1.2.5, and unique nucleotide sequences were defined as clonotypes. MiTCR v1.1 was used to align the clonotypes against IMGT TRBV, TRBD and TRBJ reference segments. Only V-J combinations with frequency above 0.0001, covering 99.2% of repertoires, were analysed. A TCS score was defined as the ratio between F50 (clonal expansion) and ExV (chaos), using BLOSUM62-based TCRdist between CDR3 peptides within each V-J. Welch's t-statistics and random forest reduced approximately 520 V-J features to around 14, which were used in a naive Bayes classifier (R e1071). No statistical method was used to fix the sample size in advance, and group allocation was not hidden from the investigators. TCR Vbeta CDR3 sequencing of some 140 peripheral blood samples (over 40 ophthalmopathy, 75 hyperthyroidism and roughly 17 progressor patients) is reported in the paper.

The sample consisted of peripheral blood mononuclear cells (PBMCs), taken at new diagnosis, from a patient treated with antithyroid drugs. The chain is encoded by TRBV6-2 or TRBV6-3 joined to TRBJ2-1, with 9 bases matching TRBD2. This clonotype originated in a woman younger than 35 with Graves disease. Donor details come from another sample of the same person, matched by shared clones. The CDR3 region reads CATRREGQNEQFF. At the DNA level, the sequence is TGTGCCACCCGGCGGGAGGGCCAAAATGAGCAGTTCTTC.